Given below is one T cell receptor (beta chain) in context. Its antigen is unidentified. The sample originates from a study of OX40 agonist ivuxolimab in advanced cancers. For the study at large: Patients were given ivuxolimab, an antibody that agonizes OX40 (CD134). At doses from 0.01 to 10 mg/kg, patients were given intravenous ivuxolimab every 2 weeks. Prior therapy, whether anti-PD-1, anti-PD-L1 or anti-CTLA-4, was allowed, and roughly 44% had some. Study-wide results and limits: The average count of expanded clones was higher among CD8+ T cells than among CD4+.

Profiling relied on immunoSEQ multiplex PCR, and the TCRdb table lists in-frame clones only, not all of them. The repertoire holds 70,000 or so clones, with around 84% as singletons. Germline assignment: CDR1 SGDLS and CDR2 YYNGEE. The CDR3 covers 16 residues. V was pared by 5 bases and J by 7 bases, with 12 bases of the junction left unmatched. The receptor comes from an adult with an advanced solid tumor such as melanoma, head and neck, liver or kidney cancer. The specimen was CD4+ or CD8+ T cells sorted from blood, collected in a trial of the OX40 agonist ivuxolimab. The chain employs TRBV9 and TRBJ2-1; 10 bases align to TRBD2. The CDR3 DNA is TGTGCCAGCAGTCCTGCGGGTCTAGCGGGAGCAAATGAGCAGTTCTTC. Its translation: CASSPAGLAGANEQFF.